This entry lists 14 T cell receptor beta chains sequenced from one sample in a study of memory CD4+ T cells and cytomegalovirus serostatus (dated by TCRdb to the late 2010s). The library was obtained by the immunoSEQ multiplex PCR assay. The table comes from immuneACCESS by way of TCRdb, which keeps in-frame sequences with V and J called. Part of the clones is missing from these tables; in studies checked, under half for an unresolved V gene and the rest for unknown reasons. The sample contains roughly 60,000 clones, 80% to 90% of them found a single time. 1% to 1.2% of the sample is taken by the ten largest. Single viable CD3+CD4+CD8-CD45RO+ cells were sorted as memory CD4+ T cells on a FACSAria II. The sequencing sample was made of memory CD4+ T cells from blood. The source is an adult in good health and CMV-seronegative.

This chain joins TRBV4-1 and TRBJ1-1, with D perhaps matching TRBD1 (6 bases). Trimming cost V 2 bases and J 5 bases, with 21 bases left between them. Germline CDR1 reads MGHRA; CDR2 reads YSYEKL. The CDR3 runs to 17 residues. The CDR3 loop reads CASSQLFLQQGGTEAFF. The CDR3 nucleotides read TGCGCCAGCAGCCAACTATTCTTGCAACAGGGAGGAACTGAAGCTTTCTTT.

This chain connects TRBV5-6 to TRBJ2-7; 11 positions agree with TRBD1. The CDR3 is 15 amino acids. Unmatched junction bases numbered 7, after V lost 4 bases and J lost 4 bases. CDR1 SGHDT and CDR2 YYEEEE come from the germline V gene. Written as DNA, the CDR3 is TGTGCCAGCAGCCTCCTGGGGACAGGGGGATACGAGCAGTACTTC. This codes for CASSLLGTGGYEQYF.

This clone occurred a few times. This chain uses TRBV30 with TRBJ2-3; possible D gene TRBD1, 5 bases. CDR3 size: 16 residues. V shed 3 bases and J shed 2 bases, with 18 bases lying between them. Germline V lookup: CDR1 GTSNPN, CDR2 SVGIG (reference sequence). CDR3 sequence reads: CAWRAPEQADTDTQYF. The CDR3 DNA sequence: TGTGCCTGGAGGGCACCAGAACAGGCCGACACAGATACGCAGTATTTT.

The V gene is TRBV4-2, the J gene TRBJ2-7; 9 bases are a match to TRBD2. V lost 1 base and J lost 4; bases outside the gene matches: 8. The CDR3 is 16 amino acids. The germline V gene encodes CDR1 LGHNA and CDR2 YNFKEQ. The CDR3 DNA follows: TGTGCCAGCAGCCAAGCTGCGGGAGGGCCATGGTACGAGCAGTACTTC. The encoded protein is CASSQAAGGPWYEQYF.

V usage is TRBV27 and J usage is TRBJ2-3; 10 nucleotides agree with TRBD2. CDR3 length: 17 residues. In germline, CDR1 is MNHEY, CDR2 SMNVEV (reference sequence). V shed 5 bases and J 5 bases; nucleotides not matched to a gene: 13. The CDR3 here is CASSPRRASGRGDTQYF. Here the CDR3 DNA reads TGTGCCAGCAGTCCCAGAAGGGCTAGCGGGAGAGGAGATACGCAGTATTTT.

V is TRBV5-1 and J is TRBJ2-5; 9 bases match TRBD1. V lost 2 bases to trimming and J lost 5 bases; unmatched junction nucleotides: 1. This CDR3 is 13 amino acids long. Germline values: CDR1 SGHRS, CDR2 YFSETQ. The CDR3 DNA reads as TGCGCCAGCAGCTTAGGACAGGGGGAGACCCAGTACTTC. Translating it yields CASSLGQGETQYF.

The chain recombines TRBV7-2 with TRBJ1-2; maybe TRBD1 (5 bases). V gave up 4 bases and J gave up 3 bases, with 15 bases separating them. The CDR3 spans 15 residues. Germline V gene lookup returns CDR1 SGHTA and CDR2 FQGNSA. CDR3 in amino acids: CASSSPFRGDYGYTF. CDR3 DNA: TGTGCCAGCAGCTCGCCATTTCGGGGGGACTATGGCTACACCTTC.

J is TRBJ2-5 and V is TRBV5-1; D is undetermined. Between the trimmed V and J ends, which lost 4 bases and 0 bases, there was a span of 16 bases. Germline V CDR1 and CDR2: SGHRS, YFSETQ. This CDR3 has 16 residues. In DNA form, the CDR3 reads TGCGCCAGCAGCCCGCCGGTGGGTATCTACCAAGAGACCCAGTACTTC. Translated: CASSPPVGIYQETQYF.

This clone was seen once. The chain employs TRBV11-2 and TRBJ2-3; D is undetermined. Germline V gives CDR1 SGHAT, CDR2 FQNNGV. V shed 1 base and J shed 3 bases, with 11 bases lying between them. CDR3 size: 15 residues. The CDR3 sequence: CASSLVPPRTDTQYF. CDR3 bases: TGTGCCAGCAGCTTAGTCCCCCCAAGAACAGATACGCAGTATTTT.

The CDR3 coding sequence is TGTGCCAGCAGCTTGGACGGGACAGAAAGCTATGGCTACACCTTC. Residues: CASSLDGTESYGYTF. The V call is TRBV5-4, the J call TRBJ1-2; 7 bases agree with TRBD1. Trimming took 0 bases from V and 4 from J; bases not matched to a gene: 6. The germline V gene has CDR1 SGHNT and CDR2 YYREEE (reference sequence). CDR3 size: 15 residues.

This rearrangement joins TRBV6-1 to TRBJ2-7, with D possibly being TRBD2 (6 bases). V was trimmed by 5 bases and J by 7 bases, leaving 9 bases between them. The CDR3 extends over 11 amino acids. Germline V lookup: CDR1 MNHNS, CDR2 SASEGT. The CDR3 loop is CASSYAGEQYF. The CDR3 nucleotides read TGTGCCAGCAGTTACGCGGGGGAGCAGTACTTC.

The chain is built from TRBV18 and TRBJ1-5; no clear D gene. CDR3 size: 13 residues. Germline CDR1 and CDR2: KGHSH and LQKENI. With 1 base removed from V and 6 bases from J, the gap between germline ends came to 7 bases. The CDR3 protein is CASSPQGGQPQHF. CDR3 nucleotides: TGTGCCAGCTCACCACAGGGCGGTCAGCCCCAGCATTTT.

The rearrangement joins TRBV19 to TRBJ2-3, with D tentatively TRBD2 (6 bases). The germline gives CDR1 LNHDA, CDR2 SQIVND (reference sequence). V lost 7 bases and J 1 base, leaving 12 bases between the germline ends. The CDR3 is made up of 14 amino acids. In nucleotides, the CDR3 is TGTGCCAGTAACTCACCGGGGGGCACAGATACGCAGTATTTT. This gives the protein CASNSPGGTDTQYF.

This chain links TRBV11-2 with TRBJ2-7; perhaps TRBD1 as D (6 bases). The CDR3 extends over 14 amino acids. V was pared by 0 bases and J by 6 bases, with 12 bases between. Germline assignment: CDR1 SGHAT and CDR2 FQNNGV. The CDR3 spells CASSLEGAVVEQYF. In DNA form, the CDR3 reads TGTGCCAGCAGCTTAGAGGGGGCTGTGGTCGAGCAGTACTTC.